These 20 T cell receptor beta chains share one sample of origin, sequenced in a study of blood T cell repertoires in COVID-19. Sequencing was performed with immunoSEQ multiplex PCR; in TCRdb, only in-frame clones are kept and a portion is missing. The sample has some 330,000 clones; 92% are singletons. The material sequenced was PBMCs or T cells enriched from blood (not recorded which). These receptors all come from a woman under 40 who had recovered from COVID-19.

The rearrangement uses TRBV29-1 and TRBJ1-2; TRBD1 matches at 10 bases. The V gene's germline CDR1 is SQVTM and CDR2 ANQGSEA. The CDR3 has 14 amino acids. The ends lost 6 bases at V and 7 bases at J; junction bases unmatched: 11. CDR3 nucleotides: TGCAGCGTGAAGCCGGGGACAGGGGATACTGGCTACACCTTC. It codes for CSVKPGTGDTGYTF.

The V gene is TRBV28, the J gene TRBJ1-5; 8 bases agree with TRBD1. The CDR3 extends over 15 amino acids. After removal of 3 bases from V and 2 bases from J, the junction contained 3 bases not matched to a gene. Germline lookup yields CDR1 MDHEN and CDR2 SYDVKM. The CDR3 reads CASSLDRAGNQPQHF. The CDR3 nucleotides read TGTGCCAGCAGTTTGGACAGGGCTGGCAATCAGCCCCAGCATTTT.

V is TRBV18 and J is TRBJ2-7; 11 bases are shared with TRBD2. The CDR3 runs 18 residues. V was pared by 5 bases and J by 0 bases, with 12 bases of the junction left unmatched. Germline V gene sequence: CDR1 KGHSH, CDR2 LQKENI. CDR3 nucleotides: TGTGCCAGCTCAATACAGGGTACTAGCGGGAGCACCTCCTACGAGCAGTACTTC. Its translation: CASSIQGTSGSTSYEQYF. Complete variable domain (other parts from reference TRBV18 and TRBJ2-7): NAGVMQNPRHLVRRRGQEARLRCSPMKGHSHVYWYRQLPEEGLKFMVYLQKENIIDESGMPKERFSAEFPKEGPSILRIQQVVRGDSAAYFCASSIQGTSGSTSYEQYFGPGTRLTVT.

The chain uses TRBV6-6 and TRBJ2-6, with D perhaps TRBD2 (6 bases). CDR1 is MNHNY and CDR2 is SVGAGI in the germline V gene (reference sequence). The CDR3 consists of 13 residues. Trimming shortened V by 8 bases and J by 4 bases, and 9 bases separated the two germline ends. CDR3 region: CASSGLGANVLTF. In DNA form, the CDR3 reads TGTGCCAGCTCCGGACTAGGGGCCAACGTCCTGACTTTC.

The rearrangement links TRBV4-3 to TRBJ2-3; D possibly corresponds to TRBD2 (6 bases). V lost 0 bases, J lost 0 bases, and 10 bases lay in between. This CDR3 has 16 residues. The germline V gene has CDR1 LGHNA and CDR2 YSLEER. The CDR3 protein is CASSQEEGISTDTQYF. The CDR3 DNA sequence: TGCGCCAGCAGCCAAGAGGAGGGGATAAGCACAGATACGCAGTATTTT.

The CDR3 nucleotides read TGTGCCAGCAGTCCAAATACAGGGGGCGAGCAGTACTTC. This encodes CASSPNTGGEQYF. The rearrangement links TRBV6-5 to TRBJ2-7; 8 bases are a match to TRBD1. The CDR3 has 13 residues. The V gene's germline CDR1 is MNHEY and CDR2 SVGAGI. The V segment lost 5 bases and the J segment 6 bases; nucleotides outside the gene matches: 6.

The V gene is TRBV9, the J gene TRBJ2-1, with TRBD1 matching 7 bases. Germline V gene sequence: CDR1 SGDLS, CDR2 YYNGEE. The CDR3 has 18 amino acids. V shed 0 bases, J shed 4 bases, and the junction held 13 bases outside the gene matches. In nucleotides, the CDR3 is TGTGCCAGCAGCGTAGACCATGTCAAACAGGGGCGATACAATGAGCAGTTCTTC. It is translated as CASSVDHVKQGRYNEQFF.

This chain links TRBV3-1 (or the pseudogene TRBV3-2) with TRBJ1-5, with 8 bases matching TRBD1. This CDR3 is built from 16 residues. The germline gives CDR1 LGHDT, CDR2 YNNKEL (reference sequence). The trim removed 1 base at V and 5 bases at J, leaving 7 bases unmatched. CDR3 bases: TGTGCCAGCAGCCAAGGGGTAGGACAGGGTTATCAGCCCCAGCATTTT. This translates into CASSQGVGQGYQPQHF.

This sequence joins TRBV12-3 or TRBV12-4 and TRBJ2-7, with a weak D call TRBD1 (5 bases). Trimming pared 3 bases from V and 3 bases from J, leaving 6 bases between. This CDR3 has 12 amino acids. The CDR3 nucleotides are TGTGCCAGCAGTTTGGGGCACTACGAGCAGTACTTC. This sequence encodes CASSLGHYEQYF.

The rearrangement uses TRBV28 and TRBJ1-5; 7 bases match TRBD1. In germline, CDR1 is MDHEN, CDR2 SYDVKM. V was pared by 6 bases and J by 0 bases, with 2 bases of the junction left unmatched. The CDR3 extends over 14 amino acids. CDR3 in amino acids: CASRGQSSNQPQHF. As DNA, the CDR3 is TGTGCCAGCAGGGGACAGAGTAGCAATCAGCCCCAGCATTTT.

V is TRBV6-5 and J is TRBJ1-2; D gene uncertain. From germline, CDR1 is MNHEY and CDR2 SVGAGI. The CDR3 runs to 13 residues. The ends were cut back, 2 bases at V and 4 bases at J, with 8 bases in the middle. The CDR3 is CASSYGTFYGYTF. In nucleotides, the CDR3 is TGTGCCAGCAGTTACGGCACGTTCTATGGCTACACCTTC.

This clone was recorded only once. The V gene is TRBV7-2, the J gene TRBJ1-2; D call uncertain. CDR3 size: 17 residues. From germline, CDR1 is SGHTA and CDR2 FQGNSA. The germline V and J ends were trimmed by 3 bases and 0 bases, with 17 bases remaining between them. CDR3 amino acids: CASSLPPGPLTNYGYTF. In nucleotides, the CDR3 is TGTGCCAGCAGCTTGCCACCGGGTCCGCTCACTAACTATGGCTACACCTTC.

Only one count was recorded for this clone. V and J are TRBV5-1 and TRBJ1-6; D is ambiguous. This CDR3 is built from 15 residues. The V gene lost 0 bases and the J gene lost 8 bases, with 12 bases spanning the gap. CDR1 SGHRS and CDR2 YFSETQ come from the germline V gene. Here the CDR3 reads CASSLAGRGYSPLHF. The CDR3 coding sequence is TGCGCCAGCAGCTTGGCTGGACGGGGTTATTCACCCCTCCACTTT.

V usage is TRBV5-1 and J usage is TRBJ1-6; D might be TRBD1 (6 bases). CDR1 is SGHRS and CDR2 is YFSETQ in the germline V gene. The CDR3 spans 13 residues. The V gene lost 0 bases and the J gene lost 8 bases, with 6 bases spanning the gap. CDR3 amino acids: CASSLAGDSPLHF. The CDR3 nucleotides are TGCGCCAGCAGCTTGGCAGGGGATTCACCCCTCCACTTT.

The genes are TRBV4-3 and TRBJ2-3, with 9 positions matching TRBD2. The CDR3 sequence is 15 residues long. J was trimmed by 2 bases and V by 2 bases; bases with no gene match: 2. CDR1 and CDR2 (germline): LGHNA, YSLEER. CDR3 region: CASSQTSGYTDTQYF. DNA for the CDR3: TGCGCCAGCAGCCAAACTAGCGGGTACACAGATACGCAGTATTTT.

The rearrangement joins TRBV7-2 to TRBJ2-7; 11 bases fit TRBD2. The CDR3 covers 16 residues. V lost 5 bases and J lost 3; bases outside the gene matches: 9. Germline lookup yields CDR1 SGHTA and CDR2 FQGNSA. CDR3 nucleotide sequence: TGTGCCAGCAGCCAGAGACTAGCGGGATTCGGCTACGAGCAGTACTTC. Amino acids: CASSQRLAGFGYEQYF.

The chain has TRBV11-3 and TRBJ2-7; 7 nucleotides match TRBD1. V was pared by 5 bases and J by 5 bases, with 12 bases of the junction left unmatched. There are 15 residues in the CDR3. Per germline, CDR1 SGHNT and CDR2 YENEEA. The CDR3 sequence is CASSRRGGVAHEQYF. The DNA for the CDR3 is TGTGCCAGCAGCCGGCGAGGGGGCGTTGCTCACGAGCAGTACTTC.

The chain has TRBV6-5 and TRBJ1-1; D not certain. The CDR3 has 12 residues. Trimming took off 10 bases at V and 4 bases at J, with 13 bases between the two ends. The V gene's germline CDR1 is MNHEY and CDR2 SVGAGI. CDR3 in amino acids: CATIPRGTEAFF. The CDR3 DNA is TGTGCCACAATTCCCAGAGGCACTGAAGCTTTCTTT.

The J gene is TRBJ2-6, the V gene TRBV19; TRBD2 is a possible D gene (5 bases). The germline gives CDR1 LNHDA, CDR2 SQIVND (reference sequence). The CDR3 has 15 amino acids. V lost 7 bases, J lost 0 bases, and 10 bases lay in between. CDR3 in amino acids: CASNRESSGANVLTF. CDR3 nucleotide sequence: TGTGCCAGTAATCGGGAAAGCTCTGGGGCCAACGTCCTGACTTTC.

This clone has a single count. The chain has TRBV24-1 and TRBJ2-5, with 7 bases lining up with TRBD1. The CDR3 loop spans 15 amino acids. Germline V gene lookup returns CDR1 KGHDR and CDR2 SFDVKD. Trimming at V came to 3 bases and at J to 1 base, leaving 4 bases not matched to a gene. CDR3 bases: TGTGCCACCAGTGATACGACAGGGTTCCAAGAGACCCAGTACTTC. Its translation is CATSDTTGFQETQYF.